The 4 T cell receptor beta chains below come from one sample, sequenced in a study of blood T cells in healthy people across ages. The use of a sample-barcoded 5' primer and a J-beta primer mix characterized a second PCR of about 7 to 12 cycles. MiXCR was run by TCRdb on the 5' RACE reads, yielding one entry per CDR3 protein. The table has around 700,000 distinct CDR3 sequences, 25% seen once. The sample was also reused in another study, on T cells of mothers and their children.

The specimen sequenced was blood. The receptors come from a boy under 18 in good health.

The chain combines TRBV9 with TRBJ2-1, with TRBD2 matching over 8 bases. The ends lost 4 bases at V and 0 bases at J; junction bases unmatched: 6. Germline CDR1 is SGDLS and CDR2 is YYNGEE. There are 16 residues in the CDR3. For the CDR3, the DNA is TGTGCCAGCAGCTGGCGGGGGGTAAGCTCCTACAATGAGCAGTTCTTC. Translated, it gives CASSWRGVSSYNEQFF.

This clonotype was counted between two and nine times. The J gene is TRBJ1-2, the V gene TRBV10-3; possibly TRBD1 for D (5 bases). The CDR3 runs 11 residues. Germline V gene data show CDR1 as ENHRY and CDR2 as SYGVKD. V gave up 8 bases and J gave up 8 bases, with 12 bases separating them. This CDR3 is CAISQGEGYTF. As DNA, the CDR3 is TGTGCCATCTCTCAGGGCGAGGGCTACACCTTC.

Comment on this clonotype: One end of the junction varies from germline; a read error may be responsible. The chain employs TRBV2 and TRBJ1-5; D unclear. The length of the CDR3 is 14 residues. The V gene's germline CDR1 is SNHLY and CDR2 FYNNEI. CDR3 region: CASSDLERNQPQHF. CDR3 bases: TGTGCCAGCAGTGACTTGGAACGCAACCAGCCCCAGCATTTT. Full variable domain (missing parts from reference TRBV2 and TRBJ1-5): EPEVTQTPSHQVTQMGQEVILRCVPISNHLYFYWYRQILGQKVEFLVSFYNNEISEKSEIFDDQFSVERPDGSNFTLKIRSTKLEDSAMYFCASSDLERNQPQHFGDGTRLSIL.

The chain is built from TRBV4-2 and TRBJ2-5; 8 positions agree with TRBD2. The V gene end was trimmed by 0 bases and the J gene end by 7 bases; junction bases not matched to a gene: 7. The CDR3 has 15 amino acids. The germline V gene has CDR1 LGHNA and CDR2 YNFKEQ. The CDR3 coding sequence is TGTGCCAGCAGCCAAGAAGGGACTAGGGAGGGGACCCAGTACTTC. Translating it yields CASSQEGTREGTQYF.